A single sample gave rise to the 14 T cell receptor beta chains below, sequenced in a study of early T cells in non-severe SARS-CoV-2 infection. TCRdb used MiXCR to reprocess the 5' RACE reads, holding one entry per CDR3 protein. Of some 50,000 distinct CDR3 sequences listed, around a tenth were seen once; the top ten hold under 5%. Sequenced: whole blood. The receptors come from an adult who was a healthcare worker with PCR-confirmed SARS-CoV-2 infection or an uninfected control (not recorded which).

This clonotype came up a few times. The chain links TRBV12-3 or TRBV12-4 to TRBJ2-3; tentatively, D is TRBD1 (5 bases). This CDR3 comprises 13 residues. V lost 5 bases, J lost 3 bases, and 9 bases lay in between. The CDR3, as DNA: TGTGCCAGCAGTCCCCGACAGACAGATACGCAGTATTTT. Protein: CASSPRQTDTQYF.

This clonotype was counted at least ten times. This chain uses TRBV7-6 with TRBJ1-1; a weak D match, TRBD1 (5 bases). This CDR3 region has 17 residues. Trimming left V 6 bases short and J 4 bases short, with 24 bases between. Germline CDR1 reads SGHVS; CDR2 reads FNYEAQ. In DNA, the CDR3 is TGTGCCAGCAGTTTAAACCCCCGGGGGGACTTGGGCACTGAAGCTTTCTTT. Translation: CASSLNPRGDLGTEAFF.

In its sample, this clonotype was seen a few times. This chain links TRBV5-1 with TRBJ2-1; D not certain. The CDR3 contains 13 residues. V gave up 0 bases and J gave up 4 bases, with 5 bases separating them. Per germline, CDR1 SGHRS and CDR2 YFSETQ. DNA of the CDR3: TGCGCCAGCAGCTTGGTACCTTACAATGAGCAGTTCTTC. It codes for CASSLVPYNEQFF.

V gene TRBV20-1 combines with J gene TRBJ1-1; 9 nucleotides align to TRBD1. The CDR3 consists of 15 residues. Germline V CDR1 and CDR2: DFQATT, SNEGSKA (reference sequence). With 6 bases clipped from V and 4 bases from J, the junction kept 12 bases outside the gene matches. CDR3 loop: CSAVPGQGRGTEAFF. The DNA of the CDR3 is TGCAGTGCCGTCCCGGGACAGGGCCGGGGCACTGAAGCTTTCTTT.

A remark on this clonotype: A read error is possible here, since a much larger clone lies one base away. The J gene is TRBJ2-3, the V gene TRBV5-4, with TRBD2 matching 13 bases. The CDR3 length is 15 residues. Germline-derived CDR1 and CDR2 are SGHNT and YYREEE (reference sequence). In nucleotides, the CDR3 is TGTGTCAGCAGCCGGACTAGCGGGAGACCAGATACGCAGTATTTT. Its translation: CVSSRTSGRPDTQYF.

This clonotype was recorded many times. V is TRBV5-1 and J is TRBJ1-1, with 11 positions matching TRBD1. The germline V gene encodes CDR1 SGHRS and CDR2 YFSETQ. V lost 1 base and J lost 0; bases outside the gene matches: 11. The CDR3 loop spans 19 amino acids. The CDR3 DNA reads as TGCGCCAGCAGCTTGACTTTTCGGGACAGGGGGATCTTGAACACTGAAGCTTTCTTT. It is translated as CASSLTFRDRGILNTEAFF. The entire variable domain, with the rest obtained from reference TRBV5-1 and TRBJ1-1, is as follows: KAGVTQTPRYLIKTRGQQVTLSCSPISGHRSVSWYQQTPGQGLQFLFEYFSETQRNKGNFPGRFSGRQFSNSRSEMNVSTLELGDSALYLCASSLTFRDRGILNTEAFFGQGTRLTVV.

This clonotype was counted at least ten times. V is TRBV5-1 and J is TRBJ2-2; possible D gene TRBD1, 5 bases. V was cut by 1 base and J by 1 base, with 8 bases left in between. The germline gives CDR1 SGHRS, CDR2 YFSETQ. The CDR3 is 15 residues long. CDR3 bases: TGCGCCAGCAGCTTGTTTCAGGGGAACACCGGGGAGCTGTTTTTT. This codes for CASSLFQGNTGELFF. The full variable domain, completed using reference TRBV5-1 and TRBJ2-2, is KAGVTQTPRYLIKTRGQQVTLSCSPISGHRSVSWYQQTPGQGLQFLFEYFSETQRNKGNFPGRFSGRQFSNSRSEMNVSTLELGDSALYLCASSLFQGNTGELFFGEGSRLTVL.

The table lists this clonotype with many counts. J is TRBJ2-3 and V is TRBV4-2, with D perhaps matching TRBD2 (5 bases). Germline V lookup: CDR1 LGHNA, CDR2 YNFKEQ. This CDR3 comprises 15 residues. The germline V and J ends were trimmed by 0 bases and 4 bases, with 11 bases remaining between them. CDR3 in amino acids: CASSQDTRVPDTQYF. The DNA of the CDR3 is TGTGCCAGCAGCCAAGATACGCGGGTACCAGATACGCAGTATTTT.

This clonotype has ten or more counts. The CDR3 DNA reads TGCAGTGCAAGACCCATGGACACTGAAGCTTTCTTT. Encoded protein: CSARPMDTEAFF. This chain connects TRBV20-1 to TRBJ1-1; D remains unclear. The CDR3 extends over 12 amino acids. Germline CDR1 is DFQATT and CDR2 is SNEGSKA (reference sequence). V lost 6 bases, J lost 3 bases, and 11 bases lay in between.

This clonotype was counted a few times. CDR3 region: CASSTRDRLQETQYF. The DNA of the CDR3 is TGTGCCAGCAGCACCCGGGACAGGCTTCAAGAGACCCAGTACTTC. The gene calls are TRBV7-2 and TRBJ2-5; TRBD1 matches at 8 bases. V lost 5 bases and J lost 2; bases outside the gene matches: 7. CDR3 length: 15 amino acids. The germline V gene encodes CDR1 SGHTA and CDR2 FQGNSA. The complete variable domain, with remaining parts taken from reference TRBV7-2 and TRBJ2-5, reads GAGVSQSPSNKVTEKGKDVELRCDPISGHTALYWYRQSLGQGLEFLIYFQGNSAPDKSGLPSDRFSAERTGGSVSTLTIQRTQQEDSAVYLCASSTRDRLQETQYFGPGTRLLVL.

This clonotype was seen many times. The chain employs TRBV20-1 and TRBJ2-7, with 8 bases fitting TRBD2. CDR1 and CDR2 (germline): DFQATT, SNEGSKA (reference sequence). The CDR3 has 14 amino acids. V was clipped by 5 bases and J by 2 bases; unmatched bases: 8. In DNA, the CDR3 is TGCAGTGCTCTAGTCGGACTAGCCACCTACGAGCAGTACTTC. Its translation is CSALVGLATYEQYF.

This clonotype was observed a handful of times. This rearrangement joins TRBV7-3 to TRBJ2-4; 13 bases are shared with TRBD2. V gave up 5 bases and J gave up 10 bases; unmatched junction bases: 8. CDR1 is SGHTA and CDR2 is FQGTGA in the germline V gene. The CDR3 is 15 residues long. The CDR3 protein is CASSASGTSGMIQYF. CDR3 nucleotides: TGTGCCAGCAGCGCCTCCGGGACTAGCGGGATGATTCAGTACTTC.

CDR3: CSGATNEKLFF. Written as DNA, the CDR3 is TGCAGCGGTGCAACTAATGAAAAACTGTTTTTT. The chain couples TRBV29-1 to TRBJ1-4; D is unresolved. The CDR3 contains 11 residues. CDR1 and CDR2 (germline): SQVTM, ANQGSEA. V lost 7 bases and J 0 bases, leaving 3 bases between the germline ends.

The chain recombines TRBV18 with TRBJ1-4; no clear D gene. V was shortened by 3 bases and J by 10 bases, with 18 bases between the two germline ends. The CDR3 has 15 amino acids. Germline CDR1 KGHSH, CDR2 LQKENI. The CDR3 loop reads CASSPADSRSGKLFF. The CDR3 DNA reads TGTGCCAGCTCACCGGCGGACTCCAGGAGTGGAAAACTGTTTTTT.